Sequencing of this T cell receptor (beta chain) was carried out in a study of T-cell reconstitution after alpha-beta-depleted transplantation in children. This clonotype was detected only once. A TCRbeta library incorporating unique molecular identifiers was prepared. From the PCR reads, TCRdb called clonotypes with MiXCR, one entry per CDR3 protein. The data show about 72,000 distinct CDR3 sequences, approximately 7.4% seen once. The sequencing here drew on PBMCs from the stem cell graft donor, taken from the stem cell graft. This TCR derives from a human donor who donated a stem cell graft to a child with acute lymphoblastic leukemia.

The CDR3: CTISLGFGDNLSGNTIYF. The CDR3 nucleotides read TGTACCATCAGTTTAGGGTTTGGGGACAACCTCTCTGGAAACACCATATATTTT. The J gene is TRBJ1-3, the V gene TRBV12-3 or TRBV12-4, with D possibly TRBD1 on 6 matching bases. CDR3 length: 18 amino acids.